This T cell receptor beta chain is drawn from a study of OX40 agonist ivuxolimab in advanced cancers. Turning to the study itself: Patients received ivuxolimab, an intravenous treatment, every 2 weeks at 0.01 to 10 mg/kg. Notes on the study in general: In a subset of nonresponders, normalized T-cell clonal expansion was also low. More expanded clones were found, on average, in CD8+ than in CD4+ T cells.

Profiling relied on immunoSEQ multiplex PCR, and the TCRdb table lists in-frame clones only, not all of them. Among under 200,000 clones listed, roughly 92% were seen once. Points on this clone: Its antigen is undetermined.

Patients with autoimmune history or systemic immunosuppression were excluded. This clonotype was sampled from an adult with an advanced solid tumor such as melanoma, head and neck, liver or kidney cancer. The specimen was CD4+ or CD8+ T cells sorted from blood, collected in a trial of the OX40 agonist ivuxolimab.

As DNA, the CDR3 is TGTGCCAGCTCCCCCACCGGGACAGGGGGGAACACCGGGGAGCTGTTTTTT. Its protein is CASSPTGTGGNTGELFF. The rearrangement uses TRBV18 and TRBJ2-2; 11 bases line up with TRBD1. This CDR3 has 17 residues. Per germline, CDR1 KGHSH and CDR2 LQKENI. After removal of 6 bases from V and 1 base from J, the junction contained 7 bases not matched to a gene.